A single TCR beta chain is shown here with its context. This receptor's antigen is unknown. No base qualities exist here, and no much larger clone lies one base off it. This sample was taken from a study of T cells in localized non-small cell lung cancer (TCRdb year 2020). As for the study more broadly: The study examined T cell repertoires in 200 to 300 patients with early-stage NSCLC and compared tumors with uninvolved tumor-adjacent lungs. The cohort comprised roughly 240 treatment-naïve NSCLC patients with resected, localized lung tumors. The mean age of the NSCLC patients was about 64 years, with about 120 men and around 100 women.

At the junction V is shortened by 1 base and J by 2 bases, with 8 bases in between. CDR1 and CDR2 were assigned from the germline V gene as KGHSH and LQKENI. From the cysteine through the phenylalanine, the CDR3 covers 14 amino acids. Of all the DNA, just the CDR3 is kept, 42 bases in frame from base 1. TCR beta CDR3 regions were sequenced from DNA using the immunoSEQ Assay. Per the source publication's procedure: To compute T cell density, TCR beta template counts were normalized to usable DNA, which was estimated by amplifying housekeeping genes. Richness was estimated using the preseqR package, with extrapolation to 400,000 templates for PBMC samples and to 120,000 templates for tissue samples. Clonality was taken to be one minus Pielou's evenness. Tissue-enriched TCRs were identified by differential abundance testing using productive amino-acid clonotypes, minimum total count 5 and alpha 0.1. The Jaccard Index and the Morisita Overlap Index were used to quantify repertoire overlap between compartments. GLIPH grouped TCR beta CDR3s together with public tetramer-defined viral CDR3s, and a viral motif had to include at least three viral sequences and also show V-gene enrichment. TCRdb's version of the immuneACCESS table is confined to in-frame rearrangements and falls short of the full clone set. An unresolved V gene accounts for under half of the shortfall where checked; the remainder is of unknown origin. For V, J and clone size, that table is used; D and trimming come from the DNA. The sample table contains around 1,600 clones; only one count was recorded for approximately 37% of them. The ten biggest clones cover around 6.8% of the sample.

At diagnosis, peripheral blood, uninvolved tumor-adjacent lung and tumor were collected and stored as a combination of fresh-frozen and FFPE material. Summary of the overall study and its limitations: Because the study design was exploratory, TCR variables were selected using unadjusted p-values without false-discovery rate correction. Of the top 100 tumor clones, a median of 57 were detected in paired uninvolved adjacent lung; approximately 28 were also among that lung's top 100. Because multi-region tumor sequencing was not performed, intratumor heterogeneity could not be ruled out. Higher blood T cell density associated with longer overall survival, while higher adjacent-lung clonality associated with shorter survival. Uninvolved tumor-adjacent lung showed the highest T cell clonality, higher than tumor, which suggests more focused antigenic responses in the uninvolved tumor-adjacent lung.

This sequence was found in a female donor over 55 with stage I lung adenocarcinoma. The chain is assembled from TRBV18 and TRBJ1-1; too little of a D gene remains to name it. The specimen comprised lung tumor tissue, sampled before any cancer treatment. The sequenced DNA is TGTGCCAGCTCACCACGGGCAGATAACACTGAAGCTTTCTTT. Its translation is CASSPRADNTEAFF.